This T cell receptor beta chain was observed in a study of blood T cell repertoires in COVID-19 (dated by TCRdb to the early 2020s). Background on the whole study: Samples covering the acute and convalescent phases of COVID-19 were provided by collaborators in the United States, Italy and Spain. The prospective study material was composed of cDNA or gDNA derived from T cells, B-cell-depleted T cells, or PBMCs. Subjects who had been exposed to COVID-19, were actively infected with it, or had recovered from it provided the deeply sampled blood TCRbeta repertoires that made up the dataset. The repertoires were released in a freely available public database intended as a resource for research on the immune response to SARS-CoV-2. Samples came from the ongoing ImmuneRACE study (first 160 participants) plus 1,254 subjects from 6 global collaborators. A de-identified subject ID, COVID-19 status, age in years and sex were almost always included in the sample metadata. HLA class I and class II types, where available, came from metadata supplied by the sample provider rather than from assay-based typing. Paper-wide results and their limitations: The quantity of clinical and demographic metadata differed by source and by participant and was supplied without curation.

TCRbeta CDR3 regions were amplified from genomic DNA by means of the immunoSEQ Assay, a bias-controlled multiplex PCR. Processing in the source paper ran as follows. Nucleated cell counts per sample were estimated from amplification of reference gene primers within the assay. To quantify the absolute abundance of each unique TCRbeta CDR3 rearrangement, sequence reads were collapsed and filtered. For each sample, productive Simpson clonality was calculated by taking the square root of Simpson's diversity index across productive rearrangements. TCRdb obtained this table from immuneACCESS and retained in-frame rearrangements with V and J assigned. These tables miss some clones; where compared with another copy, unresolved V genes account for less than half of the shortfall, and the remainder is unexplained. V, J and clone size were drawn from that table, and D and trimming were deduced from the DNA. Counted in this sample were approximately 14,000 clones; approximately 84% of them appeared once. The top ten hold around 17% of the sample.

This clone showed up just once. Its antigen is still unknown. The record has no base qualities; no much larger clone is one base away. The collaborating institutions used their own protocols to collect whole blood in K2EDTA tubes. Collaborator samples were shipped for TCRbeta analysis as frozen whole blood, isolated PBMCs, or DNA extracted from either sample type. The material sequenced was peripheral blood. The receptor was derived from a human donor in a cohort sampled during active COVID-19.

In nucleotides, the sequence is TGTGCCAGCAGTTTTAGGGGACAGGGGATGCCTGGGGCCAACGTCCTGACTTTC. This codes for CASSFRGQGMPGANVLTF. The chain employs TRBV28 and TRBJ2-6, and TRBD1 aligns with 10 junction nucleotides. Trimming takes 3 bases off V and 2 bases off J; junction bases not matched to a gene: 7. The CDR3 starts with the cysteine, ends with the phenylalanine, and has 18 residues. The read is trimmed to its CDR3 DNA, 54 bases read in frame from base 1. From a lookup of the germline V gene, CDR1 and CDR2 are MDHEN and SYDVKM.